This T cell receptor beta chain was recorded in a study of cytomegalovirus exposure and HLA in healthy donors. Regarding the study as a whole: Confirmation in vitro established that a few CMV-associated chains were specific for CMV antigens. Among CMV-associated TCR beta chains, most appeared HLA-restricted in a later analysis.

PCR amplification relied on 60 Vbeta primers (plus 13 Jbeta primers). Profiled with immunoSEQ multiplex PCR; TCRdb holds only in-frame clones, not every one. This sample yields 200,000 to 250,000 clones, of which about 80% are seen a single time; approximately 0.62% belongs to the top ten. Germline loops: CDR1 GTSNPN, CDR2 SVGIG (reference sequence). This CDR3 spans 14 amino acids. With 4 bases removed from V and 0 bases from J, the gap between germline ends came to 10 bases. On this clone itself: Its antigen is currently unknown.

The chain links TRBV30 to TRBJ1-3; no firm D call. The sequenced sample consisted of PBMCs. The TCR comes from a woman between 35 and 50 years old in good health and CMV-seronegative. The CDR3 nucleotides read TGTGCCTGGAACCGGGAGCTCTCTGGAAACACCATATATTTT. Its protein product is CAWNRELSGNTIYF.